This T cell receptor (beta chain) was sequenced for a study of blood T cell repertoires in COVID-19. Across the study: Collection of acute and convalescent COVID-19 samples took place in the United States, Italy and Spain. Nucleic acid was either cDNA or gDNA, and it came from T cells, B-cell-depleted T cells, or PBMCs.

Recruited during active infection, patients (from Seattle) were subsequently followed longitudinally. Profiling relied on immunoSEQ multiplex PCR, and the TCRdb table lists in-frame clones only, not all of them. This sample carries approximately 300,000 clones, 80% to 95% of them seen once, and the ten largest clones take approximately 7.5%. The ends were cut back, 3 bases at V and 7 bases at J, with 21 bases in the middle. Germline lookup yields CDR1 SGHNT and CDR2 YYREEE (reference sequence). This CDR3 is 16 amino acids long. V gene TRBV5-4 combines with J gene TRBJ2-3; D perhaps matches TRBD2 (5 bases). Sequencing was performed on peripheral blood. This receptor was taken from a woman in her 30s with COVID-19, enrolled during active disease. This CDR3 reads CASSSGLEPPHHTQYF. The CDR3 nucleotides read TGTGCCAGCAGCTCCGGACTCGAACCCCCACATCATACGCAGTATTTT. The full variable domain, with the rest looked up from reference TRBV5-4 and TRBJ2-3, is ETGVTQSPTHLIKTRGQQVTLRCSSQSGHNTVSWYQQALGQGPQFIFQYYREEENGRGNFPPRFSGLQFPNYSSELNVNALELDDSALYLCASSSGLEPPHHTQYFGPGTRLTVL.